This T cell receptor (beta chain) was profiled in a study of cytomegalovirus exposure and HLA in healthy donors. Findings and caveats of the study: The authors later linked a missense DCLRE1C variant to TCR beta V- and J-gene trimming. Later analysis placed DRB1 highest and HLA-C lowest in TCR association rates, which differed by HLA locus.

With 60 Vbeta and 13 Jbeta primers, the PCR was carried out. Repertoires were generated with immunoSEQ multiplex PCR, while TCRdb's copy carries only in-frame clones and drops some. The sample shows some 150,000 clones, 82% of them seen only once. V gave up 2 bases and J gave up 9 bases; unmatched junction bases: 2. The germline CDR1 and CDR2 sequences are MNHNY and SVGAGI (reference sequence). The CDR3 runs 13 residues. A word on this clone: Its cognate antigen is unknown.

Sample: PBMCs. This sequence was found in a man over 45 in good health and CMV-seropositive. V and J are TRBV6-6 and TRBJ2-1; 9 bases line up with TRBD2. The chain's CDR3 is CASSYGAGGEQFF. CDR3 coding DNA: TGTGCCAGCAGTTACGGAGCGGGGGGTGAGCAGTTCTTC.